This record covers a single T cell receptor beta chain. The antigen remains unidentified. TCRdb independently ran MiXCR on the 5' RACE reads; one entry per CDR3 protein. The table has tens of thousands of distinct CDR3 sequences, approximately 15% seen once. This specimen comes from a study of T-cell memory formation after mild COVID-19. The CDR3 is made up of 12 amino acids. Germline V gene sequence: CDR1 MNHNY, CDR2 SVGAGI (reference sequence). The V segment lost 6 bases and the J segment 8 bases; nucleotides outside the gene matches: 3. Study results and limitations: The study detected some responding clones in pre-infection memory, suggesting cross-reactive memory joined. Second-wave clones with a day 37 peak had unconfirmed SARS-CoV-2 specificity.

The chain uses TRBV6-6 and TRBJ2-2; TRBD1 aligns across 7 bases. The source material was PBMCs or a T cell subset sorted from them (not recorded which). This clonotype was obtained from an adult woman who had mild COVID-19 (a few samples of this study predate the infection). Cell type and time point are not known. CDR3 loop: CASSMGQGELFF. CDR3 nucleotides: TGTGCCAGCAGCATGGGACAGGGGGAGCTGTTTTTT.